This T cell receptor beta chain derives from a study of T cells in Graves' hyperthyroidism and ophthalmopathy. TCR beta CDR3 regions were amplified from RNA transcripts. HTBI primers were employed in a first-round RT-PCR of the TCR CDR3. TCRdb redid the calling of the multiplex PCR reads with MiXCR, one entry per CDR3 protein. The profile covers about 320,000 distinct CDR3 sequences, with 16% appearing a single time and roughly a third taken by the ten largest. This clonotype was observed a few times. What it binds is not known. The CDR3 has 17 residues. The ends lost 7 bases at V and 3 bases at J; junction bases unmatched: 10. Germline CDR1 and CDR2: SNHLY and FYNNEI. Overall study results and limits: Progression to ophthalmopathy was predicted a median of approximately 6.4 months early. Ophthalmopathy and stable hyperthyroidism were separated by a 13 V-J model. Researchers found most expanded thyroid clonotypes above 0.001 in blood as well.

This chain uses TRBV2 with TRBJ1-4, with TRBD1 identical over 11 bases. Source material: blood. This clonotype originated in a man aged 25 to 40 with Graves' hyperthyroidism. CDR3 coding DNA: TGTGCCAGCAATGTTCGGGACAGGGGGTCGGCTAATGAAAAACTGTTTTTT. Translating gives CASNVRDRGSANEKLFF.